This TCR beta chain was observed in a study of cytomegalovirus exposure and HLA in healthy donors. With regard to this clone: No conserved phenylalanine or tryptophan ends this CDR3, so it is likely a read error. The DNA is omitted, as the CDR3 cannot be located on it reliably, and the CDR3 follows TCRdb's listing.

The PCR contained 60 Vbeta and 13 Jbeta primers. Profiling relied on immunoSEQ multiplex PCR, and the TCRdb table lists in-frame clones only, not all of them. In the table there are more than 150,000 clones, 65% to 85% of which are singletons. Germline CDR1 reads SGHKS; CDR2 reads YYEKEE (reference sequence). Including both end residues, the CDR3 is 15 amino acids long. The chain links TRBV5-5 to TRBJ2-7; TRBD2 was called by the table and not checked on the DNA. This receptor was taken from a girl under 18 in good health and CMV-seropositive. The sample consisted of PBMCs. CDR3 protein: CASSLRLAGGPSVSI.